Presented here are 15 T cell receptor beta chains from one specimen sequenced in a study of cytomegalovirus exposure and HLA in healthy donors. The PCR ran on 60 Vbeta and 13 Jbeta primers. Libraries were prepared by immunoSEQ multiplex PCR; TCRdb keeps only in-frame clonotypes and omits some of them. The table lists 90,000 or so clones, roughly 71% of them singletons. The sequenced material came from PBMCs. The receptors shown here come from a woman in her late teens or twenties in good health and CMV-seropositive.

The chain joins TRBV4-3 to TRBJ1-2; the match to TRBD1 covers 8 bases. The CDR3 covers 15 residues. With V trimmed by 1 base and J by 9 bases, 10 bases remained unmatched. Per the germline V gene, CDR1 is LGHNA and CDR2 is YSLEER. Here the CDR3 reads CASSQVVGQGARYTF. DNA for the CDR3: TGCGCCAGCAGCCAAGTCGTAGGACAGGGAGCCCGCTACACCTTC.

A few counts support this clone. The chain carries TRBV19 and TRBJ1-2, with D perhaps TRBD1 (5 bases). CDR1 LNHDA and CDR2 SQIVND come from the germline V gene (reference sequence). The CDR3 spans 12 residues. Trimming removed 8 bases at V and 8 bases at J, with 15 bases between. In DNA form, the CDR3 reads TGTGCCAGTGGTACCGGAGGGACCGGCTACACCTTC. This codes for CASGTGGTGYTF.

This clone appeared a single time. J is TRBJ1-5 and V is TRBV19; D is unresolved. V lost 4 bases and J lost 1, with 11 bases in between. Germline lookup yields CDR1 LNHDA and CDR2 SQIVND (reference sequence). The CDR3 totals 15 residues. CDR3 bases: TGTGCCAGTAGTAACGGGGTGGGGAGCAATCAGCCCCAGCATTTT. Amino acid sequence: CASSNGVGSNQPQHF.

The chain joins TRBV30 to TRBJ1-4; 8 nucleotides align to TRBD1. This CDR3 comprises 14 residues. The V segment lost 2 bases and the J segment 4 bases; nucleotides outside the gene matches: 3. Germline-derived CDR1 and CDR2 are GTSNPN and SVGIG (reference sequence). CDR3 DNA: TGTGCCTGGAGTCGGACAGGGTATAATGAAAAACTGTTTTTT. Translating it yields CAWSRTGYNEKLFF.

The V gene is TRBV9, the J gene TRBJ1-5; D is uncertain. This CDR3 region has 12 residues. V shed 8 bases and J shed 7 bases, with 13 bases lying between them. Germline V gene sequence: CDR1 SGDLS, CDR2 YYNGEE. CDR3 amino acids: CARSAERQPQHF. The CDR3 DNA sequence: TGTGCCAGGTCAGCGGAGCGCCAGCCCCAGCATTTT.

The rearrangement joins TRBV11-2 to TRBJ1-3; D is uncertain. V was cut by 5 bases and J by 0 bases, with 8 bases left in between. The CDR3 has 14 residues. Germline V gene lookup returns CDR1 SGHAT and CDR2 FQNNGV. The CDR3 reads CASSTTYSGNTIYF. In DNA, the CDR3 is TGTGCCAGCAGCACCACCTACTCTGGAAACACCATATATTTT.

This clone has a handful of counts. The chain's CDR3 is CASRDSSGANVLTF. The CDR3 nucleotides are TGCGCCAGCAGAGACAGCTCTGGGGCCAACGTCCTGACTTTC. The chain couples TRBV10-2 to TRBJ2-6, with D possibly TRBD1 on 5 matching bases. The CDR3 is 14 amino acids. The ends were cut back, 6 bases at V and 0 bases at J, with 6 bases in the middle. Germline values: CDR1 WSHSY, CDR2 SAAADI.

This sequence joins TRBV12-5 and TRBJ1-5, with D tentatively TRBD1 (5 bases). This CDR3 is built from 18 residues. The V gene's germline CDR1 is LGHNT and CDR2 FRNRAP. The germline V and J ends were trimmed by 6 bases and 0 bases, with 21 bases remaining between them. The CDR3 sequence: CASGSIQGGGDSNQPQHF. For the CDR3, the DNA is TGTGCTAGTGGCTCCATCCAAGGAGGAGGGGATAGCAATCAGCCCCAGCATTTT.

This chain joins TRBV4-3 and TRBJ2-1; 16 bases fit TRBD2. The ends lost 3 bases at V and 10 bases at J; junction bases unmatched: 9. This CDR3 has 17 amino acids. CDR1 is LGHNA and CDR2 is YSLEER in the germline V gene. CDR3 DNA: TGCGCCAGCAGCCAGGGGATGGGACTAGCGGGGGGGCAAGAGCAGTTCTTC. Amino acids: CASSQGMGLAGGQEQFF.

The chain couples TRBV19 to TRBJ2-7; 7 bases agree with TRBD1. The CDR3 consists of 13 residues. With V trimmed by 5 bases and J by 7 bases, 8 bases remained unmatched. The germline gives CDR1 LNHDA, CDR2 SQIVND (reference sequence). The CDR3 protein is CASSSTGFSEQYF. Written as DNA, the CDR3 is TGTGCCAGTAGTTCGACAGGGTTCTCGGAGCAGTACTTC.

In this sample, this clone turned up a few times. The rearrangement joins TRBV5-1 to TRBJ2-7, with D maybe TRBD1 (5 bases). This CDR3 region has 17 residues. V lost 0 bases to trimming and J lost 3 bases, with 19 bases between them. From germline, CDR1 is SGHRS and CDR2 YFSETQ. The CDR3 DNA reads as TGCGCCAGCAGCTTGGTCGTGCGTCCGACCCAGGGCTACGAGCAGTACTTC. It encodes CASSLVVRPTQGYEQYF.

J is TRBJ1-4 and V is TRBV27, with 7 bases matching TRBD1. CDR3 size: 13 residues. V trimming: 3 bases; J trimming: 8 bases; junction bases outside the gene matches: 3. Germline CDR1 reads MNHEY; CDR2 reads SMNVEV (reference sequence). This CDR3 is CASSFRGQEKLFF. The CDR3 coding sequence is TGTGCCAGCAGTTTCAGGGGACAGGAAAAACTGTTTTTT. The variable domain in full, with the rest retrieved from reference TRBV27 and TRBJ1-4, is EAQVTQNPRYLITVTGKKLTVTCSQNMNHEYMSWYRQDPGLGLRQIYYSMNVEVTDKGDVPEGYKVSRKEKRNFPLILESPSPNQTSLYFCASSFRGQEKLFFGSGTQLSVL.

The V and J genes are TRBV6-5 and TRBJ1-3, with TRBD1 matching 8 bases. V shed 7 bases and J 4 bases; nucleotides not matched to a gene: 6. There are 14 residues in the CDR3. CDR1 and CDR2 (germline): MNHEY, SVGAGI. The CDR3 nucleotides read TGTGCCAGCAACTTGACAGGGGACGGAAACACCATATATTTT. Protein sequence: CASNLTGDGNTIYF.

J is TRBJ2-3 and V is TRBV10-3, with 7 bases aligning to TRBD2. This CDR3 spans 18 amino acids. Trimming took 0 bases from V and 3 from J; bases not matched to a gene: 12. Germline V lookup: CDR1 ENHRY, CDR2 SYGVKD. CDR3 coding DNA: TGTGCCATCAGTGAGTCGTCTTTAAAACTAGCGTCTACAGATACGCAGTATTTT. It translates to CAISESSLKLASTDTQYF.

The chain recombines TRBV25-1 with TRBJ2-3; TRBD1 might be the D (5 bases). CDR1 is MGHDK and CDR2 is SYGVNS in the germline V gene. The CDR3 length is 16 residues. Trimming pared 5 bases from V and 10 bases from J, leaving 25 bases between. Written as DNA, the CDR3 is TGTGCCAGCAGTTCCTCACAGGCCCTGACGAGGCGAGCGCAGTATTTT. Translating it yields CASSSSQALTRRAQYF.